A selection of T cell receptor beta chains follows, all from one sample in a study of blood T cells in healthy people across ages. MiXCR was run by TCRdb on the 5' RACE reads, yielding one entry per CDR3 protein. This table holds approximately 1.5 million distinct CDR3 sequences, 34% found once. Sequencing was performed on blood. These receptors all stem from a woman in her 30s in good health. CDR3s include the opening cysteine and the closing phenylalanine or tryptophan. The size entry is marked missing in some rows and otherwise reads once, few, many or a size class.

v_call,cdr3_length,clone_size,j_call,cdr3_aa
TRBV29-1,12,-,TRBJ1-3,CSALPSGNTIYF
TRBV3-1,11,-,TRBJ2-7,CASSRQREQYF
TRBV5-6,16,few,TRBJ1-2,CASTSSRTGRIYGYTF
TRBV15,15,-,TRBJ2-7,CATTNRTGTSYEQYF
TRBV7-9,13,-,TRBJ1-1,CASSHDMNTEAFF
TRBV21-1,18,few,TRBJ2-1,CASSKNGFGTGDYNEQFF
TRBV12-3/TRBV12-4,16,once,TRBJ2-2,CASRSNSGKGTGELFF
TRBV10-3,13,many,TRBJ2-5,CAISGGPGETQYF
TRBV3-1,17,-,TRBJ2-3,CASSQGLAGPVTDTQYF
TRBV4-1,18,many,TRBJ2-1,CASSQFAGSSRAYNEQFF
TRBV18,15,-,TRBJ2-1,CASSPRQGVEDEQFF
TRBV13,16,few,TRBJ2-7,CASSLGLRIRLYEQYF
TRBV5-1,15,-,TRBJ1-1,CASIGGDYQNTEAFF
TRBV29-1,14,few,TRBJ1-5,CSVGMGASNQPQHF
TRBV6-1,13,-,TRBJ1-2,CASSEAGGGGYTF
TRBV3-1,15,-,TRBJ2-3,CASSPQDRGLNTQYF
TRBV27,15,-,TRBJ2-7,CASSLSAGAGYEQYF
TRBV13,14,few,TRBJ2-5,CASSALVGQETQYF
TRBV19,13,-,TRBJ2-3,CASSAIAMDTQYF
TRBV11-2,14,few,TRBJ2-5,CASRRPGLPETQYF
TRBV27,15,once,TRBJ1-1,CASRAGTTMNTEAFF
TRBV2,14,-,-,CASSSMGPSYEQYF
TRBV5-1,15,once,-,CASSKLAGAQETQYF
TRBV6-5,13,few,TRBJ1-2,CASWDLANYGYTF
TRBV5-1,15,few,TRBJ2-1,CASSLDGGQYNEQFF
TRBV20-1,17,few,TRBJ2-5,CSARGGVAGASEETQYF
TRBV20-1,14,few,TRBJ2-7,CSARVAGEKYEQYF
TRBV6-5,16,-,TRBJ1-2,CASSYLSGSANYGYTF
TRBV5-1,13,few,TRBJ1-5,CASSTDSYQPQHF
TRBV6-5,17,-,-,CASSYSSETSMAETQYF
TRBV29-1,15,many,TRBJ2-3,CSVGGIAGGPDTQYF
TRBV20-1,15,-,TRBJ1-2,CSTRGPGQGMGGYTF
TRBV4-1,14,-,TRBJ1-1,CASSQVGQTLEAFF